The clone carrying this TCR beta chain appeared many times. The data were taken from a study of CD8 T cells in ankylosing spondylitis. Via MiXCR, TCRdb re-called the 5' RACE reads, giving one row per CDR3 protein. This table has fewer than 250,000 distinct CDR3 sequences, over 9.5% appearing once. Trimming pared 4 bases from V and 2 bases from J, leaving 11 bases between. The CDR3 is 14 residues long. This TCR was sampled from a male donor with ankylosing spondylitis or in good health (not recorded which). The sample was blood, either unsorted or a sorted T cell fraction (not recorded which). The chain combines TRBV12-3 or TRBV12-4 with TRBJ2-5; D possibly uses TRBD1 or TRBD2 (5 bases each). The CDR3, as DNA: TGTGCCAGCAGTTCGGGCAGGGAGCAAGAGACCCAGTACTTC. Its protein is CASSSGREQETQYF.